In its sample, the clone carrying this T cell receptor (beta chain) was seen once. What it recognizes is unknown. In the source study's methods: In the immunoSEQ data, sequences were junction-only and lacked quality scores, so filtering differed. The repertoire was sequenced with immunoSEQ multiplex PCR; TCRdb's copy has only in-frame clones and lacks some. V and J calls plus clone size are reproduced from that table; the DNA served to infer D and trimming. The sample contains some 2,500,000 clones, just under 95% of which appear only once. The record originates from a study of shared clonotypes between healthy human individuals. For the study at large: Each donor contributed plates that comprised three CD4 naive, three CD4 memory, two CD8 naive and one CD8 memory.

Findings and caveats of the study: The generation probabilities recorded for non-shared clonotypes fell below those of clonotypes shared by all four donors. Larger estimated richness was generally recorded for naive subsets relative to memory subsets.

Sequenced sample: naive CD4+ T cells from PBMCs. Subset of the sample: CD45RA+ positively selected. This sequence originates from a man younger than 35 in good health. Some clones in this sample may be carry-over from other donors' samples.

For the CDR3, the DNA is TGTGCCAGCTCACCCCTAATGAGGGACTCTGGAAACACCATATATTTT. This translates into CASSPLMRDSGNTIYF. J is TRBJ1-3 and V is TRBV18; D remains unclear. Per the germline V gene, CDR1 is KGHSH and CDR2 is LQKENI. The V and J ends lost 3 bases and 0 bases respectively, with 12 bases between them. The CDR3 extends over 16 amino acids.